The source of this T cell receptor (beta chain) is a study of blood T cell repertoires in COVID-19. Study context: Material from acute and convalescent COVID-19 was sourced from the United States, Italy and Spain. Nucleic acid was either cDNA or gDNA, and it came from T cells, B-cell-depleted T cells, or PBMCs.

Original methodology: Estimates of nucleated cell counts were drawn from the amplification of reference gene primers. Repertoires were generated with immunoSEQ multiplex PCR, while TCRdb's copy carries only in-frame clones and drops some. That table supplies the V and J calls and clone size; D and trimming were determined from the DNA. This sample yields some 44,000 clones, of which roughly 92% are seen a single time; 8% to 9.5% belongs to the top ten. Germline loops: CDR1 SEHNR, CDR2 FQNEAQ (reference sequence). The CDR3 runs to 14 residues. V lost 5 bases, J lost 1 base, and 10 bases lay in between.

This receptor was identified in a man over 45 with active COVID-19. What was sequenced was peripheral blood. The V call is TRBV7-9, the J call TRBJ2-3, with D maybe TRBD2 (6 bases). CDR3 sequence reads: CASSASSGTDTQYF. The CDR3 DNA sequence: TGTGCCAGCAGCGCCTCTAGCGGCACAGATACGCAGTATTTT.